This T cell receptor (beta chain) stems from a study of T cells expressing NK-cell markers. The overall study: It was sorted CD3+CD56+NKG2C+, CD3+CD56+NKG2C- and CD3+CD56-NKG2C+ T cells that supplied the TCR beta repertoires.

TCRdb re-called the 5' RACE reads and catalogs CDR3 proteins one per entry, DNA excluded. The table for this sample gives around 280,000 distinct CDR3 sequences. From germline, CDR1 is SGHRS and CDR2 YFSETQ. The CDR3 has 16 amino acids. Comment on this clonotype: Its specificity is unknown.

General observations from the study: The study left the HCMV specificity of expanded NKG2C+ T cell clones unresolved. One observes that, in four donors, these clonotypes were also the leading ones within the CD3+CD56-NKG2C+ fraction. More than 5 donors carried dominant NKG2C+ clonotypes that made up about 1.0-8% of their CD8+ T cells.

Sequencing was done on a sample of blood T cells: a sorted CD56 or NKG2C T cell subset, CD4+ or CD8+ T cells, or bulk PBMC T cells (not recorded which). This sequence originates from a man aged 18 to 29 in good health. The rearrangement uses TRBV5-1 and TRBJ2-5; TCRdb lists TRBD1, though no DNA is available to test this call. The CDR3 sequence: CASSLGATGGQETQYF.